The present TCR beta chain was sequenced within a study of T cell repertoires in cytomegalovirus infection. Across the study: CMV infection and matching HLA type were both indicated by public TCR beta signatures. General observations from the study: There were carriers of CMV plus the relevant HLA, and cumulative public TCR beta family frequency identified them. Dominating the ex vivo response were HLA-C-restricted CMV-specific TCR beta clonotypes.

This clonotype was observed at least ten times. Its antigen is not known. TCRdb fed the reads into MiXCR, producing one record per CDR3 protein. The sample has about 400,000 distinct CDR3 sequences, less than 20% seen once. The V gene's germline CDR1 is SGHTA and CDR2 FQGNSA. The junction had 19 bases not matched to a gene; V was cut back by 7 bases and J by 8 bases. This CDR3 is built from 18 residues. Specimen: PBMCs. The TCR comes from a human donor in good health (CMV status not recorded). Some clones in this sample may be carry-over from other donors' samples. J is TRBJ2-1 and V is TRBV7-2, with 11 bases identical to TRBD2. CDR3 DNA sequence: TGTGCCAGCAACCCCGGGACTAGCGGCCCTCTTTATGTGGATGAGCAGTTCTTC. Amino acid sequence: CASNPGTSGPLYVDEQFF.